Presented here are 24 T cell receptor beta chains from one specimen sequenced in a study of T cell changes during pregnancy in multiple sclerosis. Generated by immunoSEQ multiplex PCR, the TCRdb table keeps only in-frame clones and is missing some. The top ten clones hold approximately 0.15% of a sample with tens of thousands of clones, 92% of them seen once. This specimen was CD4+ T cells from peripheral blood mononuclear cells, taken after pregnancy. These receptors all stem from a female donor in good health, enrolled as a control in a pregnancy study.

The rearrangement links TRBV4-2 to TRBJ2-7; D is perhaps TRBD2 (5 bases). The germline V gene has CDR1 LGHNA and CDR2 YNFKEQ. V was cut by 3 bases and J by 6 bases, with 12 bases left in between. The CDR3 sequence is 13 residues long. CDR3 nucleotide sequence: TGTGCCAGCAGCCAGGTTGGACTTGGCGAGCAGTACTTC. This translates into CASSQVGLGEQYF.

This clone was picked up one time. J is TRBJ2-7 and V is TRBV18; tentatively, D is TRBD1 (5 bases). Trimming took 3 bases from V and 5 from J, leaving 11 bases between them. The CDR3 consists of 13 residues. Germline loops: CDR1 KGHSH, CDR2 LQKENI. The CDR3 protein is CASSPTTAHEQYF. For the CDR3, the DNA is TGTGCCAGCTCACCCACGACAGCCCACGAGCAGTACTTC.

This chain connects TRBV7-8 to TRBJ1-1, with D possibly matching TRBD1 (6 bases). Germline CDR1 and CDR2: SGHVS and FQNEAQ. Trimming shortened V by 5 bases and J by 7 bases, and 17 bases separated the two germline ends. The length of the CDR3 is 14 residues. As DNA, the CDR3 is TGTGCCAGCAGCCCCACACAGGGTTCGAGTGAAGCTTTCTTT. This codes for CASSPTQGSSEAFF.

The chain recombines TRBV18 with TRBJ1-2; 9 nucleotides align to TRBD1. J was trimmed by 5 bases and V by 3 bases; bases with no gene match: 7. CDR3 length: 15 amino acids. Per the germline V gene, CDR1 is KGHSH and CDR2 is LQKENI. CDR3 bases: TGTGCCAGCTCACCGGGACAGGGCGGCTCTTATGGCTACACCTTC. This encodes CASSPGQGGSYGYTF.

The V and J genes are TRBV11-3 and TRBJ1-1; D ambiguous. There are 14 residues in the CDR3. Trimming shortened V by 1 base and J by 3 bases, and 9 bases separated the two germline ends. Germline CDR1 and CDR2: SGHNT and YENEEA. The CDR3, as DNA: TGTGCCAGCAGCTTAGGACCAGGCGACACTGAAGCTTTCTTT. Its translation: CASSLGPGDTEAFF.

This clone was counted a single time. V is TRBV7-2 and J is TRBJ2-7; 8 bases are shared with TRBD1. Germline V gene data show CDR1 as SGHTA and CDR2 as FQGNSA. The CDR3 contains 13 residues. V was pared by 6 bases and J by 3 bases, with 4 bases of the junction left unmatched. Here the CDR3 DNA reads TGTGCCAGCAGGCAAGGACAGGGCTACGAGCAGTACTTC. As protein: CASRQGQGYEQYF.

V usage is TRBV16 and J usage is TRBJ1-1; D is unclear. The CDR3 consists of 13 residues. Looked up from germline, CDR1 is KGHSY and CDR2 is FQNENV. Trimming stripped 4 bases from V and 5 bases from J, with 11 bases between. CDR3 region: CASSLIRTTEAFF. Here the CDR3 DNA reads TGTGCCAGCAGCCTTATACGGACTACTGAAGCTTTCTTT.

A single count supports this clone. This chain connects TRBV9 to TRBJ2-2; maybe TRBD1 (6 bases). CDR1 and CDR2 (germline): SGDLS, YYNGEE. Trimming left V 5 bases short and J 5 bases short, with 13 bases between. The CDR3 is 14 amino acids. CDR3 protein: CASRGQLSTGELFF. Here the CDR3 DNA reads TGTGCCAGCAGGGGACAATTATCGACCGGGGAGCTGTTTTTT.

The CDR3 loop reads CASRRGPQGEQFF. Written as DNA, the CDR3 is TGTGCCAGCAGGAGGGGGCCACAGGGTGAGCAGTTCTTC. The J gene is TRBJ2-1, the V gene TRBV6-5; TRBD1 agrees at 7 bases. V gave up 6 bases and J gave up 9 bases; unmatched junction bases: 8. Germline loops: CDR1 MNHEY, CDR2 SVGAGI. There are 13 residues in the CDR3.

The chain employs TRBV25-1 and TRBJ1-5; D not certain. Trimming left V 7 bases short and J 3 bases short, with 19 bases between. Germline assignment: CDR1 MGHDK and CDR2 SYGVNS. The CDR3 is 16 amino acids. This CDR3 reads CASNRRGPAYNQPQHF. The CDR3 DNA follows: TGTGCCAGCAATCGTAGAGGGCCCGCGTACAATCAGCCCCAGCATTTT.

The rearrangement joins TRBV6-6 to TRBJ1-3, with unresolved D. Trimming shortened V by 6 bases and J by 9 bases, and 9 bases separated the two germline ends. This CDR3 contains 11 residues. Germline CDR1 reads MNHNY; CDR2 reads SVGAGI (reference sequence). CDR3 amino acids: CASREGSTIYF. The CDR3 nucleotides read TGTGCCAGCAGAGAGGGCTCCACCATATATTTT.

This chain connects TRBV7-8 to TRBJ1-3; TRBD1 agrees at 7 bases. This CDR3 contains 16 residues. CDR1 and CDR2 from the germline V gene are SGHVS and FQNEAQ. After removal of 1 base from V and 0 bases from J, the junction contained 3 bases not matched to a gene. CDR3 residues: CASSLDRGHSGNTIYF. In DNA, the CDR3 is TGTGCCAGCAGCTTAGACAGGGGCCACTCTGGAAACACCATATATTTT.

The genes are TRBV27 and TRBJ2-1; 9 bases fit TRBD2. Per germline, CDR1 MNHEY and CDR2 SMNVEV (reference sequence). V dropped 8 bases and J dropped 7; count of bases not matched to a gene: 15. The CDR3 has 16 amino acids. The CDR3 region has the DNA TGTGCCAGCCTCCCGTTAATGGCGGGGGGGCTTAATGAGCAGTTCTTC. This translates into CASLPLMAGGLNEQFF.

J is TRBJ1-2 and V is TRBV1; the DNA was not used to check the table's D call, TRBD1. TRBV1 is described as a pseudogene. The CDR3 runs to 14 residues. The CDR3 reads CTSSQDPRGYGYTF. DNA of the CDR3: TGCACCAGCAGCCAAGATCCAAGGGGGTATGGCTACACCTTC.

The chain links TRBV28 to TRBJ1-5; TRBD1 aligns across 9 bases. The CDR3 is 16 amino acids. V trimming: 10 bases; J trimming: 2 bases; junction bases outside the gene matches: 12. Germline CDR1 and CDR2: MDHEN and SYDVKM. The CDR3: CATSPGGQGRNQPQHF. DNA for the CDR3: TGTGCCACCTCTCCGGGGGGACAGGGTCGCAATCAGCCCCAGCATTTT.

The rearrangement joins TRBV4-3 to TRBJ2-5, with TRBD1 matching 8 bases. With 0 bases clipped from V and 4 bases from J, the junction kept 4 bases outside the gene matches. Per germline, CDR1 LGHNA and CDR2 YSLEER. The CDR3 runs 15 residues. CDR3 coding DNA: TGCGCCAGCAGCCAAGATGGGACAGGAGGAGAGACCCAGTACTTC. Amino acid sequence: CASSQDGTGGETQYF.

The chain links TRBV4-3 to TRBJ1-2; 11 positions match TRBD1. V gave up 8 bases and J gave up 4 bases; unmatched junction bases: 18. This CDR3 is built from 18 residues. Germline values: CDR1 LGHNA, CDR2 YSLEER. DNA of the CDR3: TGCGCCAGCTCCGACCCGGGGACAGGGGGAGCCCCCCCCTATGGCTACACCTTC. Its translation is CASSDPGTGGAPPYGYTF.

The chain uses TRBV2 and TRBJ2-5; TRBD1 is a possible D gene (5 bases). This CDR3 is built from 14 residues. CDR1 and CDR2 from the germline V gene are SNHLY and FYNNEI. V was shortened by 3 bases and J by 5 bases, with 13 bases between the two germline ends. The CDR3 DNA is TGTGCCAGCAGTGAGGTTCAGGGTGGCGAGACCCAGTACTTC. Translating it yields CASSEVQGGETQYF.

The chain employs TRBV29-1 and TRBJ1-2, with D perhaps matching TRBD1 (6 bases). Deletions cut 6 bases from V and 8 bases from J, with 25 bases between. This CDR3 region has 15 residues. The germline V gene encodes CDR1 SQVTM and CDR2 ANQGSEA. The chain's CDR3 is CSVLLSRTASGGYTF. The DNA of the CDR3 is TGCAGCGTACTACTATCCCGGACAGCCTCGGGGGGCTACACCTTC. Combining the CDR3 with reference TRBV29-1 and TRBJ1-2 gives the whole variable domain SAVISQKPSRDICQRGTSLTIQCQVDSQVTMMFWYRQQPGQSLTLIATANQGSEATYESGFVIDKFPISRPNLTFSTLTVSNMSPEDSSIYLCSVLLSRTASGGYTFGSGTRLTVV.

The CDR3: CASSVQGWDQETQYF. CDR3 nucleotides: TGTGCCAGCAGCGTACAGGGTTGGGACCAAGAGACCCAGTACTTC. The chain links TRBV6-1 to TRBJ2-5, with D possibly being TRBD1 (6 bases). The CDR3 is 15 residues long. In germline, CDR1 is MNHNS, CDR2 SASEGT. V dropped 6 bases and J dropped 0 bases, with 14 bases sitting between them.

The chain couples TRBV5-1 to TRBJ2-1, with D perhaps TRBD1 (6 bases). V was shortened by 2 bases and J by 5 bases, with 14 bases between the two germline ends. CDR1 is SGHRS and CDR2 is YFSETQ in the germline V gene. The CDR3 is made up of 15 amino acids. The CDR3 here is CASSFTDRDNNEQFF. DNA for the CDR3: TGCGCCAGCAGCTTCACGGACAGAGACAACAATGAGCAGTTCTTC.

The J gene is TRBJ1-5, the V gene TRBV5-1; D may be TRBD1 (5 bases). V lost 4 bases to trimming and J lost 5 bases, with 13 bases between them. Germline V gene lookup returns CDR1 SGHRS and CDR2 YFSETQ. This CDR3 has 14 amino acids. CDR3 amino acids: CASSTGGVDQPQHF. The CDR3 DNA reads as TGCGCCAGCAGCACCGGGGGGGTTGATCAGCCCCAGCATTTT.

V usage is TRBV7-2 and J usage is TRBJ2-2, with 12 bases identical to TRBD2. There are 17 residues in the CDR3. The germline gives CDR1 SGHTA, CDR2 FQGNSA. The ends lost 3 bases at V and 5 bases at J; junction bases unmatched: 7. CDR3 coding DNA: TGTGCCAGCAGCTTGTTAAGGACTAGCGGGGTGACCGGGGAGCTGTTTTTT. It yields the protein CASSLLRTSGVTGELFF. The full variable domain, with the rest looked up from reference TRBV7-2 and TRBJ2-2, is GAGVSQSPSNKVTEKGKDVELRCDPISGHTALYWYRQSLGQGLEFLIYFQGNSAPDKSGLPSDRFSAERTGGSVSTLTIQRTQQEDSAVYLCASSLLRTSGVTGELFFGEGSRLTVL.

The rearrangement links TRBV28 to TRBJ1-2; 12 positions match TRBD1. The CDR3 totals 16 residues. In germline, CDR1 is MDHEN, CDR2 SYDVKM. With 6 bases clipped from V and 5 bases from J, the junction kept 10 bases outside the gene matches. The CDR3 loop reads CASSSPGQGASYGYTF. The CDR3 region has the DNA TGTGCCAGCAGCTCACCGGGACAGGGGGCGTCTTATGGCTACACCTTC.